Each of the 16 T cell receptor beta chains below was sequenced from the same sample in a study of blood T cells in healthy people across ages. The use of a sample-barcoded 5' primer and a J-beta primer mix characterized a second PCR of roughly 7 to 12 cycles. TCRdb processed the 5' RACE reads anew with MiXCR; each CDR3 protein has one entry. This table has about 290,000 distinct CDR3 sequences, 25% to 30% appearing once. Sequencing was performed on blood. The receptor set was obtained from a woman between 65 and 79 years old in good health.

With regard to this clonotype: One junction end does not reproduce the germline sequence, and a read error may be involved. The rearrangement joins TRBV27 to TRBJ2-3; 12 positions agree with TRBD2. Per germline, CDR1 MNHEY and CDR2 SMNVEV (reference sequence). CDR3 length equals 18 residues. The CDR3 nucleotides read TGCGCCAGGGATCGACTAGCGGGAGTCGGGGAGCCCCGAGATACGCAGTATTTT. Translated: CARDRLAGVGEPRDTQYF.

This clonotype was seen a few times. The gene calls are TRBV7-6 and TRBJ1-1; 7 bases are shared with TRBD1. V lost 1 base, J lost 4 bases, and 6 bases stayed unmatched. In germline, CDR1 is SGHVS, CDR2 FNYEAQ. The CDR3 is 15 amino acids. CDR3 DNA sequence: TGTGCCAGCAGCTTAGTGGAGGGACAGAGCACTGAAGCTTTCTTT. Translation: CASSLVEGQSTEAFF. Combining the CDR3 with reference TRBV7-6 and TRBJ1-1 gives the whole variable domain GAGVSQSPRYKVTKRGQDVALRCDPISGHVSLYWYRQALGQGPEFLTYFNYEAQQDKSGLPNDRFSAERPEGSISTLTIQRTEQRDSAMYRCASSLVEGQSTEAFFGQGTRLTVV.

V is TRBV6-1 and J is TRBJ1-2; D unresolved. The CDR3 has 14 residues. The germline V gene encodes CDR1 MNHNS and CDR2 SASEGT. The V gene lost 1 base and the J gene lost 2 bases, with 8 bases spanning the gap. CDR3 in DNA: TGTGCCAGCAGTGAAGGAGGCAGGAACTATGGCTACACCTTC. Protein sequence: CASSEGGRNYGYTF.

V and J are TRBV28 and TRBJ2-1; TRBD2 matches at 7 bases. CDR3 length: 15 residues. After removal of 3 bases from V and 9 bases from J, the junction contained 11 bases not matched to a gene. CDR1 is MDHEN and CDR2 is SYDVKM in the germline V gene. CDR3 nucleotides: TGTGCCAGCAGTTTGGTTAAGCGGGGCGCGGGTGAGCAGTTCTTC. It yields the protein CASSLVKRGAGEQFF.

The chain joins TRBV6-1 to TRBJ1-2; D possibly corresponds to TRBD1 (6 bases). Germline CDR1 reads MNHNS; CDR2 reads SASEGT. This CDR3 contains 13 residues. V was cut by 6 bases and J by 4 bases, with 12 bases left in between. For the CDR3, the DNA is TGTGCCAGCAGCCTCAGGGGAACCTATGGCTACACCTTC. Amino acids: CASSLRGTYGYTF.

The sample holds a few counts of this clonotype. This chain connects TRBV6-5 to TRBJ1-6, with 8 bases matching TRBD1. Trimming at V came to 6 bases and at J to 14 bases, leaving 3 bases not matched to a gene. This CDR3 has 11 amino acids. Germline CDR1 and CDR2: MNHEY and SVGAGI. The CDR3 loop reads CASRTGGTLHF. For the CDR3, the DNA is TGTGCCAGCAGAACAGGGGGAACCCTCCACTTT.

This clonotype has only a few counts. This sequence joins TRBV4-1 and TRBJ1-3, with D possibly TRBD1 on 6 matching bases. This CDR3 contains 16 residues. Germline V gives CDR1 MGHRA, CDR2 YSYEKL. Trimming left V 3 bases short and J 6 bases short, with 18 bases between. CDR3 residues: CASSHRGGGTENTIYF. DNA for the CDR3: TGCGCCAGCAGCCATCGCGGAGGGGGTACAGAAAACACCATATATTTT.

CDR3 sequence: CASSPPEETQYF. The DNA of the CDR3 is TGTGCCAGCTCACCACCAGAAGAGACCCAGTACTTC. The chain links TRBV18 to TRBJ2-5; D not certain. Germline V gene data show CDR1 as KGHSH and CDR2 as LQKENI. The CDR3 length is 12 residues. Trimming removed 0 bases from V and 3 bases from J, with 2 bases in between. The whole variable domain, remainder taken from reference TRBV18 and TRBJ2-5, is NAGVMQNPRHLVRRRGQEARLRCSPMKGHSHVYWYRQLPEEGLKFMVYLQKENIIDESGMPKERFSAEFPKEGPSILRIQQVVRGDSAAYFCASSPPEETQYFGPGTRLLVL.

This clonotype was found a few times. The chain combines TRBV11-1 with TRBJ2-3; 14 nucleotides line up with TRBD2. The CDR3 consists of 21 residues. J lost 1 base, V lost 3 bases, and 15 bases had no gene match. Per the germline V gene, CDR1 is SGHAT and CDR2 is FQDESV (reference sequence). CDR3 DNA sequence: TGTGCCAGCAGCTTTGAAGGCCGTCCCGGGACTAGCGGGGGAGGCACAGATACGCAGTATTTT. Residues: CASSFEGRPGTSGGGTDTQYF. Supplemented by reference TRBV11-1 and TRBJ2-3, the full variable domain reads EAEVAQSPRYKITEKSQAVAFWCDPISGHATLYWYRQILGQGPELLVQFQDESVVDDSQLPKDRFSAERLKGVDSTLKIQPAELGDSAMYLCASSFEGRPGTSGGGTDTQYFGPGTRLTVL.

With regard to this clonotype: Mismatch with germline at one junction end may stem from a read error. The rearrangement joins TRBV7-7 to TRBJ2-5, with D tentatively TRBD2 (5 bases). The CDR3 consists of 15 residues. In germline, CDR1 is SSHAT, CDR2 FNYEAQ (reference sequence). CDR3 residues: CASSLGGLRQETQYF. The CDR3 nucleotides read TGTGCTAGCAGCTTAGGAGGCCTCCGACAAGAGACCCAGTACTTC. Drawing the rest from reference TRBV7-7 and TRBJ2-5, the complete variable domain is GAGVSQSPRYKVTKRGQDVTLRCDPISSHATLYWYQQALGQGPEFLTYFNYEAQPDKSGLPSDRFSAERPEGSISTLTIQRTEQRDSAMYRCASSLGGLRQETQYFGPGTRLLVL.

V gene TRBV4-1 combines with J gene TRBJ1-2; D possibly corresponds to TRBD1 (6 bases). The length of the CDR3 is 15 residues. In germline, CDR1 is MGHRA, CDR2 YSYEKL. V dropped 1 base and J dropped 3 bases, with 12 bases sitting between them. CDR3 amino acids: CASSQAGDTHYGYTF. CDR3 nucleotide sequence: TGCGCCAGCAGCCAAGCAGGGGACACCCACTATGGCTACACCTTC.

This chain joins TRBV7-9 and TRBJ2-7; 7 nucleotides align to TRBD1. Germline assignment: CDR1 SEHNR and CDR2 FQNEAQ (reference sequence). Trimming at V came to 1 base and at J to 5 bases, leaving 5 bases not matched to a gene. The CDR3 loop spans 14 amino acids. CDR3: CASSLETGSHEQYF. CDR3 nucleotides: TGTGCCAGCAGCTTAGAGACAGGGAGCCACGAGCAGTACTTC.

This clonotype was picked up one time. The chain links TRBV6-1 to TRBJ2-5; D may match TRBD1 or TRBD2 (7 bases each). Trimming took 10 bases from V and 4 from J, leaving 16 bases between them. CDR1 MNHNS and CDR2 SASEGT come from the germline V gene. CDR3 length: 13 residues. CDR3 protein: CATRPGGGETQYF. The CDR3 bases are TGTGCCACACGTCCAGGGGGGGGAGAGACCCAGTACTTC.

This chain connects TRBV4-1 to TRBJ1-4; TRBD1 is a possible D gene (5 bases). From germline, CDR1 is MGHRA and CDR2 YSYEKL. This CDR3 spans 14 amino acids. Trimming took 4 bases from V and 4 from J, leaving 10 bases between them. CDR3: CASSRRDGNEKLFF. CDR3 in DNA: TGCGCCAGCAGCCGCCGGGACGGTAATGAAAAACTGTTTTTT.

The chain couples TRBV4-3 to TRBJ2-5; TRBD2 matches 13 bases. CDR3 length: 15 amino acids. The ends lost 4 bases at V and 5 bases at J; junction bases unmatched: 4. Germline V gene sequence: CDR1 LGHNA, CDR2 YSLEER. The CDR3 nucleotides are TGCGCCAGCAGCCCGGGACTAGCGGGGCGGGAGACCCAGTACTTC. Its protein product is CASSPGLAGRETQYF.

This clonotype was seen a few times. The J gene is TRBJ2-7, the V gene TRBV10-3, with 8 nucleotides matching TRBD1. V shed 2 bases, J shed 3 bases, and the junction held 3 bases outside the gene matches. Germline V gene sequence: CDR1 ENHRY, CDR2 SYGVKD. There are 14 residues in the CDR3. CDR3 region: CAISERGQGYEQYF. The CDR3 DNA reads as TGTGCCATCAGTGAGCGTGGACAGGGCTACGAGCAGTACTTC.